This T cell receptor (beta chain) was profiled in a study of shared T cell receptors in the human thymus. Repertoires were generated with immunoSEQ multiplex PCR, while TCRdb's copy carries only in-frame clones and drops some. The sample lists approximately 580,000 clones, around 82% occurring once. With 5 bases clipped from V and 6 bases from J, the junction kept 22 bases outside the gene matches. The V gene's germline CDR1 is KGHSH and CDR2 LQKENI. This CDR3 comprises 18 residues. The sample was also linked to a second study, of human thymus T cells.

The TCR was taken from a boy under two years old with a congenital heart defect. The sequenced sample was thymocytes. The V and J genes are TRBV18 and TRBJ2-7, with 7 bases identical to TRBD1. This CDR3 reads CASSSPIDRVNHPSEQYF. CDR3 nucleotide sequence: TGTGCCAGCTCATCTCCCATTGACAGGGTCAATCACCCTTCCGAGCAGTACTTC. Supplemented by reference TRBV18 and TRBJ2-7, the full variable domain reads NAGVMQNPRHLVRRRGQEARLRCSPMKGHSHVYWYRQLPEEGLKFMVYLQKENIIDESGMPKERFSAEFPKEGPSILRIQQVVRGDSAAYFCASSSPIDRVNHPSEQYFGPGTRLTVT.